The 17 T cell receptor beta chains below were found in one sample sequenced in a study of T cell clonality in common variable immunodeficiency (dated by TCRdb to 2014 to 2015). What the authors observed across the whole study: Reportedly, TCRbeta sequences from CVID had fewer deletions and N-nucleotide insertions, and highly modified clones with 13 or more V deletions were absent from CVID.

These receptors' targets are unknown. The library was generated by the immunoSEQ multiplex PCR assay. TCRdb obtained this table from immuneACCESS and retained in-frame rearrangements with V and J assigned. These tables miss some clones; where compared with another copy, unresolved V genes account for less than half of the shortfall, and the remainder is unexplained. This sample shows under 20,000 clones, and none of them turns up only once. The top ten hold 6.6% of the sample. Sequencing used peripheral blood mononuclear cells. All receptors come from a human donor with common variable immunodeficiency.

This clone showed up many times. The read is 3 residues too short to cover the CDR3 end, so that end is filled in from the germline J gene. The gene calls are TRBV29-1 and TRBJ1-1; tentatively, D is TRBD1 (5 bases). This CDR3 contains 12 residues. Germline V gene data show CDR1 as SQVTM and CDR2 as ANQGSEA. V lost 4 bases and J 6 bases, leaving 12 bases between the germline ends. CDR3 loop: CSVARGAAEAFF. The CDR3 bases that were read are TGCAGCGTTGCCCGCGGGGCCGCTGAA.

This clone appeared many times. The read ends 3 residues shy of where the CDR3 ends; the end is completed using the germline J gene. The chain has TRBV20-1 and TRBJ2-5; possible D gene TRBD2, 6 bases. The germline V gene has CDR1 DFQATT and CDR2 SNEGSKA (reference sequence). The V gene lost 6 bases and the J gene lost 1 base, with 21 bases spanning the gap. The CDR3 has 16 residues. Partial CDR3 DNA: TGCAGTGCAACTGGGGGGATCCGGGACTTCCAAGAGACC. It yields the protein CSATGGIRDFQET. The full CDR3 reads CSATGGIRDFQETQYF.

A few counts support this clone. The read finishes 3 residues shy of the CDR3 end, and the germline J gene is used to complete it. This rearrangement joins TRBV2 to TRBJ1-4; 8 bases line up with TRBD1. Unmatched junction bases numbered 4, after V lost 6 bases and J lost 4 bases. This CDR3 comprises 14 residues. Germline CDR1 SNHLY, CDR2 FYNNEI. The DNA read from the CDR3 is TGTGCCAGCAGCCCTGACAGGGGTAATGAAAAA. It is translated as CASSPDRGNEK. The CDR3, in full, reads CASSPDRGNEKLFF. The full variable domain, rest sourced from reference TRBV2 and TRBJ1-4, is EPEVTQTPSHQVTQMGQEVILRCVPISNHLYFYWYRQILGQKVEFLVSFYNNEISEKSEIFDDQFSVERPDGSNFTLKIRSTKLEDSAMYFCASSPDRGNEKLFFGSGTQLSVL.

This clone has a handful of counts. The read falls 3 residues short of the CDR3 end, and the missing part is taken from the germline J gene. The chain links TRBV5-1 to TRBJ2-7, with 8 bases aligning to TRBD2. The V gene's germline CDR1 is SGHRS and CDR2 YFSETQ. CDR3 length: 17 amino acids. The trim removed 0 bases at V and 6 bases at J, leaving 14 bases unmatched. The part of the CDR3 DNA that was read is TGCGCCAGCAGCTTGGATCCAGCGGGGGCGAGTTTCAGCGAG. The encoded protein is CASSLDPAGASFSE. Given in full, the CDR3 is CASSLDPAGASFSEQYF.

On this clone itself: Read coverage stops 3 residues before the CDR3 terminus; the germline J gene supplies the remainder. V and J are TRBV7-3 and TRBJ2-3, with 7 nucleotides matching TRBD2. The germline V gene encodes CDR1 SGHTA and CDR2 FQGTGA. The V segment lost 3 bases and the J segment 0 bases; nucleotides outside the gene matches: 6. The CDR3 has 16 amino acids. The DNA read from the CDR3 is TGTGCCAGCAGCTTCCACCCCGGGGGGAGCACAGATACG. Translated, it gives CASSFHPGGSTDT. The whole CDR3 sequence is CASSFHPGGSTDTQYF.

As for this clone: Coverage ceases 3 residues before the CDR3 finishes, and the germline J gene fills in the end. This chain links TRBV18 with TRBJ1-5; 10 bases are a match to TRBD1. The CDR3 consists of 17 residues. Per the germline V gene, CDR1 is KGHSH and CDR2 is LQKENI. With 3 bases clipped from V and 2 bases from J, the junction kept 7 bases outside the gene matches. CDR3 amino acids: CASSPTGTGVGNQPQHF. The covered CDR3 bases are TGTGCCAGCTCACCCACCGGGACAGGGGTGGGCAATCAGCCC. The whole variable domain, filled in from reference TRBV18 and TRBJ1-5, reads NAGVMQNPRHLVRRRGQEARLRCSPMKGHSHVYWYRQLPEEGLKFMVYLQKENIIDESGMPKERFSAEFPKEGPSILRIQQVVRGDSAAYFCASSPTGTGVGNQPQHFGDGTRLSIL.

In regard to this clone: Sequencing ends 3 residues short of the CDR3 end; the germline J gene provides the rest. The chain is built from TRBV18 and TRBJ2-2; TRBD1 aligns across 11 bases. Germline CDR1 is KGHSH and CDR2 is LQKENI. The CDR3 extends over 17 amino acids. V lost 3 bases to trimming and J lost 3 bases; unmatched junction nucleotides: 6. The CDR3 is CASSPSRTGGYTGELFF. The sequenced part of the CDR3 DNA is TGTGCCAGCTCACCGAGCCGGACAGGGGGCTACACCGGGGAG.

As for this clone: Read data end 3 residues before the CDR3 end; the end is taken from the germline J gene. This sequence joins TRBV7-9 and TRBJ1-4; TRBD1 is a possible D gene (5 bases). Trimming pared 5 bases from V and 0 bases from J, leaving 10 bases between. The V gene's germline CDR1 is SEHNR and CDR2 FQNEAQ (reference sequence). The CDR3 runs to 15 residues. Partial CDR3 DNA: TGTGCCAGCAGCAGAACGACAGCAACTAATGAAAAA. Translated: CASSRTTATNEK. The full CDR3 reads CASSRTTATNEKLFF.

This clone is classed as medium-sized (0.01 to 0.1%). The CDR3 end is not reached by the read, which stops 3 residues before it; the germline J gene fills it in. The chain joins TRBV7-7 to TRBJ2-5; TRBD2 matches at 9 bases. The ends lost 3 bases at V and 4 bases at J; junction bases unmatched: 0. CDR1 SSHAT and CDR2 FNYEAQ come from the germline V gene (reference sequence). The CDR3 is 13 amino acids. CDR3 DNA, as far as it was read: TGTGCCAGCAGCTTTAGCGGGAGAGAGACC. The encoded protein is CASSFSGRET. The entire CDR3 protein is CASSFSGRETQYF. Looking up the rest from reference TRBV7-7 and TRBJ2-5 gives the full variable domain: GAGVSQSPRYKVTKRGQDVTLRCDPISSHATLYWYQQALGQGPEFLTYFNYEAQPDKSGLPSDRFSAERPEGSISTLTIQRTEQRDSAMYRCASSFSGRETQYFGPGTRLLVL.

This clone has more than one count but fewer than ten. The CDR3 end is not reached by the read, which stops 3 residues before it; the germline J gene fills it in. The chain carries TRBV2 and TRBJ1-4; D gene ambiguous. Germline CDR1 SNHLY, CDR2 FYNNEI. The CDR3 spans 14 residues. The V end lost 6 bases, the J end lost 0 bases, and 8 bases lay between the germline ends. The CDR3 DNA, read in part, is TGTGCCAGCAGGTGGGCCTCAACTAATGAAAAA. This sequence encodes CASRWASTNEK. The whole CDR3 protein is CASRWASTNEKLFF.

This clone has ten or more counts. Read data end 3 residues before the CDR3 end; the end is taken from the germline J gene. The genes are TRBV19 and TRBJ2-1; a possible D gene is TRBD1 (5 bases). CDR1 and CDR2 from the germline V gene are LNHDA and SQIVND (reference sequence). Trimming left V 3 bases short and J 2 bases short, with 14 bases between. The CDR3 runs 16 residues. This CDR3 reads CASSISTGSPYNEQFF. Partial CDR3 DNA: TGTGCCAGTAGTATCTCTACAGGTTCCCCCTACAATGAG.

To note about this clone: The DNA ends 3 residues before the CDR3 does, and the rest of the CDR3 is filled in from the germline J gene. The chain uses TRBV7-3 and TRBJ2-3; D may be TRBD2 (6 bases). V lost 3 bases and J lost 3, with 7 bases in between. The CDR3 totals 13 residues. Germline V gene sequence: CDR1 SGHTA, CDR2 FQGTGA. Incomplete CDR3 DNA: TGTGCCAGCAGCTTTGGGGGGACAGATACG. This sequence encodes CASSFGGTDT. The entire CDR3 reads CASSFGGTDTQYF.

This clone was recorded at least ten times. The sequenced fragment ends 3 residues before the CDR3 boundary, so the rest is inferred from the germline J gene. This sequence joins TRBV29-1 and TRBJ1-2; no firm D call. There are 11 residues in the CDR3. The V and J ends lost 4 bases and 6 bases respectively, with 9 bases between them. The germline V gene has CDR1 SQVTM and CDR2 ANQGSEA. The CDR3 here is CSVGGSNGYTF. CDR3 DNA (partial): TGCAGCGTTGGCGGGTCAAATGGC.

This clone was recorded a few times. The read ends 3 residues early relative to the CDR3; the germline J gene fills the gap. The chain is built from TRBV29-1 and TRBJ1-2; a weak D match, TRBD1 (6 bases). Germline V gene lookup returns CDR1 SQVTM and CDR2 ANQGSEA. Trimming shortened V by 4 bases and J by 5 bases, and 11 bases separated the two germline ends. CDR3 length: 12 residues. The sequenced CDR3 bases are TGCAGCGTTGGGACAGCCTATTATGGC. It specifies CSVGTAYYG. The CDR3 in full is CSVGTAYYGYTF.

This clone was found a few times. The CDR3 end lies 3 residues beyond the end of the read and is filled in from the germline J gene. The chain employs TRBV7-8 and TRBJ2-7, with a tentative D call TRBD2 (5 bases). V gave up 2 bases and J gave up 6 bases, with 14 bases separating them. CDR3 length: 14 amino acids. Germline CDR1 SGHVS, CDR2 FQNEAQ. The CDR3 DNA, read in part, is TGTGCCAGCAGCTTAATGGGCGGGCCGGGCGAG. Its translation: CASSLMGGPGE. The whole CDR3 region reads CASSLMGGPGEQYF.

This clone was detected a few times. The CDR3 bases that were read are TGTGCCAGCAGCTTGACGCGGGGGTCCACAGATACG. Translating it yields CASSLTRGSTDT. The entire CDR3 protein is CASSLTRGSTDTQYF. The V call is TRBV7-3, the J call TRBJ2-3; 7 nucleotides line up with TRBD2. The read falls 3 residues short of the CDR3 end, and the missing part is taken from the germline J gene. The CDR3 consists of 15 residues. Unmatched junction bases numbered 5, after V lost 3 bases and J lost 2 bases. Germline assignment: CDR1 SGHTA and CDR2 FQGTGA.

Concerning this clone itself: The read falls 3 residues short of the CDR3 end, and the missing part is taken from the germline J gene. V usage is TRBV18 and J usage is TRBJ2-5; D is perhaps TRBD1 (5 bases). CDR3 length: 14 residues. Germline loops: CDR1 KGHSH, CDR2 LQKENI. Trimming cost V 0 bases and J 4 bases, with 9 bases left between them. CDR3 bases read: TGTGCCAGCTCACCACCGAATACAGGAGAGACC. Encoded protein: CASSPPNTGET. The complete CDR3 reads CASSPPNTGETQYF.